The 14 T cell receptor beta chains below were found in one sample sequenced in a study of cytomegalovirus exposure and HLA in healthy donors. In the PCR, 60 Vbeta and 13 Jbeta primers were used. Data came from immunoSEQ multiplex PCR; TCRdb stores just in-frame clones and leaves some out. Of approximately 140,000 clones listed, about 70% are singletons. What was sequenced was PBMCs. These receptors originate from a woman between 55 and 75 years old in good health and CMV-seropositive.

The chain carries TRBV6-5 and TRBJ2-7; D perhaps matches TRBD2 (6 bases). V was cut by 2 bases and J by 3 bases, with 14 bases left in between. CDR1 MNHEY and CDR2 SVGAGI come from the germline V gene. There are 15 residues in the CDR3. CDR3 DNA: TGTGCCAGCAGTTACACCGGGGGTGTTTACTACGAGCAGTACTTC. This encodes CASSYTGGVYYEQYF.

The chain employs TRBV27 and TRBJ1-1; TRBD1 agrees at 9 bases. The CDR3 sequence is 14 residues long. With 6 bases clipped from V and 4 bases from J, the junction kept 6 bases outside the gene matches. Per the germline V gene, CDR1 is MNHEY and CDR2 is SMNVEV (reference sequence). The CDR3 loop reads CASRQQGAPTEAFF. The CDR3 nucleotides read TGTGCCAGCAGGCAACAGGGGGCGCCCACTGAAGCTTTCTTT.

In this sample, this clone turned up once. The genes are TRBV6-6 and TRBJ1-4, with D possibly being TRBD1 (6 bases). The V gene's germline CDR1 is MNHNY and CDR2 SVGAGI (reference sequence). CDR3 length: 14 residues. Trimming pared 2 bases from V and 8 bases from J, leaving 12 bases between. Here the CDR3 DNA reads TGTGCCAGCAGTTACGGACAGCGTAACGAAAAACTGTTTTTT. The encoded protein is CASSYGQRNEKLFF.

This clone occurred a few times. The rearrangement uses TRBV13 and TRBJ2-3; TRBD2 agrees at 8 bases. The CDR3 runs 17 residues. J lost 1 base, V lost 0 bases, and 6 bases had no gene match. Germline CDR1 and CDR2: PRHDT and FYEKMQ (reference sequence). Written as DNA, the CDR3 is TGTGCCAGCAGCTTAGGAGGTAGCGGGACTGGCACAGATACGCAGTATTTT. Its protein product is CASSLGGSGTGTDTQYF.

The chain couples TRBV25-1 to TRBJ1-6; the match to TRBD1 covers 9 bases. CDR1 is MGHDK, CDR2 SYGVNS, per germline. The CDR3 is made up of 16 amino acids. Trimming at V came to 2 bases and at J to 7 bases, leaving 6 bases not matched to a gene. CDR3 nucleotides: TGTGCCAGCAGTGAAGAAGGGACAGGGTCAAATTCACCCCTCCACTTT. As protein: CASSEEGTGSNSPLHF.

This chain joins TRBV4-1 and TRBJ2-5, with D perhaps TRBD1 (6 bases). The CDR3 is 17 residues long. Germline CDR1 is MGHRA and CDR2 is YSYEKL. Trimming removed 4 bases at V and 5 bases at J, with 23 bases between. The DNA of the CDR3 is TGCGCCAGCAGCCCGAAAAAGGGGTTCGGACAGAGCGAGACCCAGTACTTC. This codes for CASSPKKGFGQSETQYF.

The chain combines TRBV7-3 with TRBJ2-3; 8 bases are shared with TRBD2. This CDR3 has 16 residues. Germline V gene sequence: CDR1 SGHTA, CDR2 FQGTGA. Trimming cost V 4 bases and J 1 base; bases outside gene matches: 7. CDR3 DNA sequence: TGTGCCAGCAGCTCGTCGGGGGGGGGTGGCACAGATACGCAGTATTTT. This sequence encodes CASSSSGGGGTDTQYF.

This clone has a handful of counts. The chain combines TRBV6-5 with TRBJ1-1, with D possibly TRBD1 on 6 matching bases. With 0 bases removed from V and 0 bases from J, the gap between germline ends came to 11 bases. Germline CDR1 and CDR2: MNHEY and SVGAGI. The CDR3 runs to 16 residues. The CDR3 DNA reads as TGTGCCAGCAGTTACTCGCCAGGGGCCCTGAACACTGAAGCTTTCTTT. Protein: CASSYSPGALNTEAFF.

The chain is built from TRBV15 and TRBJ2-5; tentatively, D is TRBD2 (6 bases). Trimming took 3 bases from V and 5 from J, leaving 16 bases between them. The length of the CDR3 is 15 residues. CDR1 LNHNV and CDR2 YYDKDF come from the germline V gene (reference sequence). CDR3 nucleotides: TGTGCCACCAGCAGGTCCCCGGGGGTTGGGGAGACCCAGTACTTC. It codes for CATSRSPGVGETQYF.

V and J are TRBV10-3 and TRBJ2-5; the match to TRBD2 covers 10 bases. From germline, CDR1 is ENHRY and CDR2 SYGVKD. Unmatched junction bases numbered 6, after V lost 3 bases and J lost 2 bases. This CDR3 spans 16 amino acids. CDR3 coding DNA: TGTGCCATCAGTGACCCCGGGACTAGCGAACAAGAGACCCAGTACTTC. Translating it yields CAISDPGTSEQETQYF.

Comments on this clone: Other DNA sequences in the sample encode the same CDR3. CDR3 coding DNA: TGTGCCAGCAGCGCACGACAGGGGCTGGGCGCTTTCTTT. Protein: CASSARQGLGAFF. The chain is built from TRBV11-2 and TRBJ1-1; TRBD1 matches 8 bases. Germline V CDR1 and CDR2: SGHAT, FQNNGV. The CDR3 sequence is 13 residues long. The ends lost 5 bases at V and 11 bases at J; junction bases unmatched: 10.

CDR3 DNA: TGTGCCAGCAGCTTCCCGGGACACAGCCAGAACACCGGGGAGCTGTTTTTT. This sequence encodes CASSFPGHSQNTGELFF. This sequence joins TRBV11-2 and TRBJ2-2, with D tentatively TRBD1 (6 bases). CDR1 is SGHAT and CDR2 is FQNNGV in the germline V gene. With 3 bases removed from V and 1 base from J, the gap between germline ends came to 15 bases. The CDR3 totals 17 residues.

This clone was recorded a few times. V gene TRBV19 combines with J gene TRBJ1-5, with 9 bases fitting TRBD1. In germline, CDR1 is LNHDA, CDR2 SQIVND (reference sequence). The junction had 5 bases not matched to a gene; V was cut back by 4 bases and J by 7 bases. The CDR3 extends over 14 amino acids. CDR3 sequence: CASSTTGGAQPQHF. The CDR3 nucleotides read TGTGCCAGTAGTACAACAGGGGGCGCGCAGCCCCAGCATTTT. The complete variable domain, with remaining parts taken from reference TRBV19 and TRBJ1-5, reads DGGITQSPKYLFRKEGQNVTLSCEQNLNHDAMYWYRQDPGQGLRLIYYSQIVNDFQKGDIAEGYSVSREKKESFPLTVTSAQKNPTAFYLCASSTTGGAQPQHFGDGTRLSIL.

This CDR3 reads CASSAEGAVADTQYF. Here the CDR3 DNA reads TGTGCCAGCAGCGCCGAGGGGGCTGTGGCAGATACGCAGTATTTT. The chain carries TRBV9 and TRBJ2-3; 7 bases agree with TRBD1. The length of the CDR3 is 15 residues. Trimming at V came to 3 bases and at J to 4 bases, leaving 8 bases not matched to a gene. From germline, CDR1 is SGDLS and CDR2 YYNGEE.